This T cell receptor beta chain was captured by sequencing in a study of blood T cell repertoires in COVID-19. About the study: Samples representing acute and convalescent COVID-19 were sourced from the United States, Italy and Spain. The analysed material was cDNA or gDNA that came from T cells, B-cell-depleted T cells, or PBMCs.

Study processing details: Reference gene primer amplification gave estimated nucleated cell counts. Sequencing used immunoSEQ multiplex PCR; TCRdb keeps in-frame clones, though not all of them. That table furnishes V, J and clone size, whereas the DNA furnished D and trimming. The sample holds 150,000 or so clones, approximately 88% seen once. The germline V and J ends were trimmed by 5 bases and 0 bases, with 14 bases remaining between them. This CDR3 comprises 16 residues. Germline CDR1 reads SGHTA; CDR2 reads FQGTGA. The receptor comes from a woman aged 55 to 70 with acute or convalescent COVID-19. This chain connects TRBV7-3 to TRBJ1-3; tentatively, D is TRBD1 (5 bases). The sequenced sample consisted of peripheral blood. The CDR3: CASSPGHLNSGNTIYF. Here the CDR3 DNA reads TGTGCCAGCAGCCCCGGACACCTCAACTCTGGAAACACCATATATTTT.